This T cell receptor (beta chain) was profiled in a study of follicular helper T cells after annual influenza vaccination. Sequencing used immunoSEQ multiplex PCR; TCRdb keeps in-frame clones, though not all of them. The profile shows 9,000 or so clones, 75% to 85% of them singletons. Time point denoted: 2013-2014 season, 7 days after vaccination. The CDR3 sequence is 10 residues long. Germline CDR1 and CDR2: MNHEY and SMNVEV (reference sequence). This clone appeared once. This chain uses TRBV27 with TRBJ1-1, with D unclear. This TCR came from an adult who received the influenza vaccine. The input for sequencing was CXCR5+ CD38- circulating T follicular helper cells from blood, taken 7 days after influenza vaccination. Subset meaning: circulating Tfh, non-naive CD4+CXCR5+PD-1+ (ICOS+CD38+ or ICOS-CD38-). CDR3 region: CAPPGPEAFF. The CDR3, as DNA: TGTGCTCCCCCGGGCCCTGAAGCTTTCTTT.